The table lists the clone carrying this T cell receptor beta chain with a few counts. The sample belongs to a study of patients and donors after allogeneic stem cell transplantation. The CDR3 extends over 14 amino acids. The junction had 11 bases not matched to a gene; V was cut back by 5 bases and J by 12 bases. Via MiXCR, TCRdb re-called the RT-PCR reads, giving one row per CDR3 protein. The top ten clones hold around 7.2% of a sample with hundreds of thousands of distinct CDR3 sequences, roughly 17% of them seen once. The source is a human donor who was either an allogeneic HSCT recipient or a stem cell or donor lymphocyte infusion donor (not recorded which). It is not recorded whose cells these are; they may come from a transplant donor. This rearrangement joins TRBV12-3 or TRBV12-4 to TRBJ2-7; 12 nucleotides agree with TRBD2. The sample taken for sequencing was blood, either unsorted or a sorted T cell fraction (not recorded which). The CDR3 region is CASSPGLAGPTRYF. The CDR3, as DNA: TGTGCCAGCAGTCCGGGACTAGCGGGTCCCACCCGGTACTTC.